The sample holds a few counts of the clone carrying this TCR beta chain. The antigen remains unidentified. These data come from a study of human T cells and chemical hapten exposure. Study as a whole: Donors were sensitized with 2% DPC on the upper inner arm. While the roughly 22-week study was under way, patients received diphenylcyclopropenone on the scalp every week. Findings and limits, study-wide: Sensitization with DPC brought no change to TCRs above 1 in 1000 in frequency.

Time point noted: patch test 1, 2 weeks after DPC sensitization. As for treatment: therapeutic diphenylcyclopropenone sensitization with weekly scalp DPC. CDR1 SGHRS and CDR2 YFSETQ come from the germline V gene. V lost 5 bases, J lost 3 bases, and 15 bases lay in between. The CDR3 is 15 residues long. A single record per CDR3 protein comes from TCRdb applying MiXCR to the RACE reads. The sample holds 150,000 to 200,000 distinct CDR3 sequences, roughly 14% seen once. The sequence derives from a woman in her 30s with alopecia areata. Some clones in this sample may be carry-over from other donors' samples. This rearrangement joins TRBV5-1 to TRBJ2-1; no firm D call. Sequencing was performed on whole blood, taken in connection with sensitization to the hapten diphenylcyclopropenone (DPC). CDR3 protein: CASRTSASHYNEQFF. The CDR3 DNA reads as TGCGCCAGCAGGACCTCCGCGAGTCACTACAATGAGCAGTTCTTC.